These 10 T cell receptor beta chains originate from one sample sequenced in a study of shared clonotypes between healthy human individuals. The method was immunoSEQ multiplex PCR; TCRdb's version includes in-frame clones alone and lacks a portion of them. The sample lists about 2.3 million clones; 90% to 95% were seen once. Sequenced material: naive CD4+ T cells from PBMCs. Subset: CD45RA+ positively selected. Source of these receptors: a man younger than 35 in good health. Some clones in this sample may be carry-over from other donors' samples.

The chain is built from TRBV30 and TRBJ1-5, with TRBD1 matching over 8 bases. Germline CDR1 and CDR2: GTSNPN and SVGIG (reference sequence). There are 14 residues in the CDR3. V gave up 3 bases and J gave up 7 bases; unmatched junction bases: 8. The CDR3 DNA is TGTGCCTGGAGCGCGGGTGCAGGGGGCCAGCCCCAGCATTTT. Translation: CAWSAGAGGQPQHF. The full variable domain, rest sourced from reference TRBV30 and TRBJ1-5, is SQTIHQWPATLVQPVGSPLSLECTVEGTSNPNLYWYRQAAGRGLQLLFYSVGIGQISSEVPQNLSASRPQDRQFILSSKKLLLSDSGFYLCAWSAGAGGQPQHFGDGTRLSIL.

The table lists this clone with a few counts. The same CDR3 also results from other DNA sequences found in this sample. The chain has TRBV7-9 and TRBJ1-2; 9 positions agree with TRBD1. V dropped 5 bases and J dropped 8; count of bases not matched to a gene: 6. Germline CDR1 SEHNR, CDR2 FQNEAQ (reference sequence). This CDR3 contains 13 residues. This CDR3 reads CASSLTGGSGYTF. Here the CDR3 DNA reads TGTGCCAGCAGCCTGACAGGGGGGAGCGGCTACACCTTC.

The CDR3 DNA reads as TGTGCCAGTAGTATAAGATTCACAACAGGGTACGAGACCCAGTACTTC. This sequence encodes CASSIRFTTGYETQYF. The V call is TRBV19, the J call TRBJ2-5, with D perhaps matching TRBD1 (6 bases). The germline V gene encodes CDR1 LNHDA and CDR2 SQIVND (reference sequence). CDR3 length: 16 residues. Trimming stripped 2 bases from V and 5 bases from J, with 18 bases between.

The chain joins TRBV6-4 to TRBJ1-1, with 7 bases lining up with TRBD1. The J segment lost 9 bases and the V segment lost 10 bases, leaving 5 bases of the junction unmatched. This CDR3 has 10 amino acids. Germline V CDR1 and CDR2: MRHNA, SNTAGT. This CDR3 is CATPTGKAFF. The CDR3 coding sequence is TGTGCCACCCCGACAGGGAAAGCTTTCTTT.

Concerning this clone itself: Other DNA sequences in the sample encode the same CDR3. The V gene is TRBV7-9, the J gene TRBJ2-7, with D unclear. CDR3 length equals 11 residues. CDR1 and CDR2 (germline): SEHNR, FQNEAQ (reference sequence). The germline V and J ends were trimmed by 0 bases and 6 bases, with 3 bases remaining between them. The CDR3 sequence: CASSLAGEQYF. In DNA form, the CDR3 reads TGTGCCAGCAGCTTAGCCGGCGAGCAGTACTTC.

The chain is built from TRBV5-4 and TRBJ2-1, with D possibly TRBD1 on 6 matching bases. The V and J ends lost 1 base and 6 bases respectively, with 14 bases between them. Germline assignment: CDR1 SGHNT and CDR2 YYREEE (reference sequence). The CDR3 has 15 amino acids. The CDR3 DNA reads TGTGCCAGCAGCTTGCAGGGGCGAGCCGTCAATGAGCAGTTCTTC. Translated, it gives CASSLQGRAVNEQFF.

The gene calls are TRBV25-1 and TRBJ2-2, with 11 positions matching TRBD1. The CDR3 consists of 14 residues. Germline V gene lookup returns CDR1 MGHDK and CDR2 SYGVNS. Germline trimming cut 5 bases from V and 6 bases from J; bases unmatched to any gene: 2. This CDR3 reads CASSTGQGAGELFF. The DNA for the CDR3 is TGTGCCAGCAGTACGGGACAGGGGGCCGGGGAGCTGTTTTTT.

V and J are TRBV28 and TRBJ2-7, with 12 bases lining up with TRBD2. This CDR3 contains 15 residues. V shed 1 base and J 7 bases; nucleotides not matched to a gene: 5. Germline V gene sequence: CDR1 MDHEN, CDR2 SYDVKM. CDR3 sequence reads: CASSLYLAGGLEQYF. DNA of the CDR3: TGTGCCAGCAGTTTATACCTAGCGGGAGGGCTTGAGCAGTACTTC.

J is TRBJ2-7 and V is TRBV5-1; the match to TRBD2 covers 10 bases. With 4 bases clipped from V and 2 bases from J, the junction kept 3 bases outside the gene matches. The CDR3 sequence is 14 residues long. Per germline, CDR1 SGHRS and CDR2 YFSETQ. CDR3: CASSGLAEPYEQYF. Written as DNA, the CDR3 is TGCGCCAGCAGCGGACTAGCGGAGCCCTACGAGCAGTACTTC.

The CDR3 nucleotides read TGTGCCATCAGCTCGGGACAGGGAACCTACGAGCAGTACTTC. As protein: CAISSGQGTYEQYF. The rearrangement joins TRBV10-3 to TRBJ2-7; the match to TRBD1 covers 9 bases. Trimming removed 6 bases from V and 2 bases from J; junction bases left unmatched: 5. CDR1 ENHRY and CDR2 SYGVKD come from the germline V gene. The CDR3 runs 14 residues.